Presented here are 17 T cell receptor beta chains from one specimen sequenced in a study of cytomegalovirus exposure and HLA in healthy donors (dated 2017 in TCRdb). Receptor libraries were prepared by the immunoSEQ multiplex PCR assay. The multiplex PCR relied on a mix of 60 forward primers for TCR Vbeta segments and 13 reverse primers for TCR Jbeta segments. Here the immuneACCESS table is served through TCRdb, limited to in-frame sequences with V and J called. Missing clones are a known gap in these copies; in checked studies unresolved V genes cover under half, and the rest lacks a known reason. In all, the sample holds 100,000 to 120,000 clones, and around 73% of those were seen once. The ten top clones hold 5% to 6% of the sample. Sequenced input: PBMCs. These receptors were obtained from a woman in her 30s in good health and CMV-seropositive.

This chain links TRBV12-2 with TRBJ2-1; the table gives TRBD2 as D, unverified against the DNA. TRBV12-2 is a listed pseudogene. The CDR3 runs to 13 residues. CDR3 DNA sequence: TGTGCAAGTCGCTTGACTTTAGACGGTGAGCAGTTCTTC. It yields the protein CASRLTLDGEQFF.

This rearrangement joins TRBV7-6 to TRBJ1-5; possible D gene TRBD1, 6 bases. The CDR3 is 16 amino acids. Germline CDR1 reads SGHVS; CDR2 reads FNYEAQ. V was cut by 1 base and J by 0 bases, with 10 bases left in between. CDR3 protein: CASSLGTDDSNQPQHF. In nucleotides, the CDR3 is TGTGCCAGCAGCTTAGGGACAGATGATAGCAATCAGCCCCAGCATTTT. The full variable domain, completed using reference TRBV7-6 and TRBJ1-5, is GAGVSQSPRYKVTKRGQDVALRCDPISGHVSLYWYRQALGQGPEFLTYFNYEAQQDKSGLPNDRFSAERPEGSISTLTIQRTEQRDSAMYRCASSLGTDDSNQPQHFGDGTRLSIL.

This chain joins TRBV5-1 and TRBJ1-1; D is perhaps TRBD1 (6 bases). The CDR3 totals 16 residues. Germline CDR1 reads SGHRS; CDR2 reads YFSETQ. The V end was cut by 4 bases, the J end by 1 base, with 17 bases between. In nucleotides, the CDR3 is TGCGCCAGCAGCCCAGGCCCCAGACAGGAGAACACTGAAGCTTTCTTT. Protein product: CASSPGPRQENTEAFF. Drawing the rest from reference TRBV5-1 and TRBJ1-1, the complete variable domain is KAGVTQTPRYLIKTRGQQVTLSCSPISGHRSVSWYQQTPGQGLQFLFEYFSETQRNKGNFPGRFSGRQFSNSRSEMNVSTLELGDSALYLCASSPGPRQENTEAFFGQGTRLTVV.

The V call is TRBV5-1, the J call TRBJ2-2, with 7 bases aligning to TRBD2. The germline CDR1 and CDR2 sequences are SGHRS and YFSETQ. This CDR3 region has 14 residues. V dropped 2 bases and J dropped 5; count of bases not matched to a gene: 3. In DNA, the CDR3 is TGCGCCAGCAGCTTAATTAGCGGGACCGGGGAGCTGTTTTTT. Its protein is CASSLISGTGELFF.

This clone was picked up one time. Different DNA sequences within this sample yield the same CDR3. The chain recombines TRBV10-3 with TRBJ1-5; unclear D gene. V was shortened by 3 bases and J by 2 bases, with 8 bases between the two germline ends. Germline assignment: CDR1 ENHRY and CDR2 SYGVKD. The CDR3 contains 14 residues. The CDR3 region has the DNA TGTGCCATCAGTGAATCGCAGGGCAATCAGCCCCAGCATTTT. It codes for CAISESQGNQPQHF.

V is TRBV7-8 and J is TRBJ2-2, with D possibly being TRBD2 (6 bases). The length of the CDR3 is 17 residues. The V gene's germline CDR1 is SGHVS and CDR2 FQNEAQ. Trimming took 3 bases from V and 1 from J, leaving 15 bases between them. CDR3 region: CASSFFYGSGNTGELFF. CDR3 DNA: TGTGCCAGCAGCTTTTTTTATGGTAGCGGGAACACCGGGGAGCTGTTTTTT.

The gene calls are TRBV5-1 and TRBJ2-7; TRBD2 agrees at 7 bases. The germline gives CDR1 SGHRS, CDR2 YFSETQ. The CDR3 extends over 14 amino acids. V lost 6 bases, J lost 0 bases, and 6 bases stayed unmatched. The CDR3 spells CASTTGGSSYEQYF. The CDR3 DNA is TGCGCCAGCACAACGGGCGGGAGCTCCTACGAGCAGTACTTC.

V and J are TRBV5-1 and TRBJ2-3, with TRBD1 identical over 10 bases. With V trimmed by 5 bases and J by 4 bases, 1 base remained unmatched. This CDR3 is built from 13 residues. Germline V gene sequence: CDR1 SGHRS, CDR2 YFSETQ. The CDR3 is CASSGQGADTQYF. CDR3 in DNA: TGCGCCAGCAGTGGACAGGGGGCAGATACGCAGTATTTT.

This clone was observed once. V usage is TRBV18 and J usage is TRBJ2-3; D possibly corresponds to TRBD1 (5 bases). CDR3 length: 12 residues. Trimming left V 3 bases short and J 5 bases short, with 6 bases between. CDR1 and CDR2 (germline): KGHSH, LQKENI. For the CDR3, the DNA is TGTGCCAGCTCACCTGACAGAGATACGCAGTATTTT. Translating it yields CASSPDRDTQYF.

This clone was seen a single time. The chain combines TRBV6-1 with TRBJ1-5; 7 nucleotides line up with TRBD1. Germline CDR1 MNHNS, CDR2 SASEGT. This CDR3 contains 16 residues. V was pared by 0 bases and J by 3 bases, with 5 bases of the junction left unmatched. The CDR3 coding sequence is TGTGCCAGCAGTGAAGCCCACAGGGGAGACAATCAGCCCCAGCATTTT. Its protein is CASSEAHRGDNQPQHF.

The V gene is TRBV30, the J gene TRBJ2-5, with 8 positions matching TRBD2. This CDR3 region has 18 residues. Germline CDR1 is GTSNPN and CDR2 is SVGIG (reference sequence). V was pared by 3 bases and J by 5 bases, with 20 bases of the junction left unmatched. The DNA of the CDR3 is TGTGCCTGGAGCCTATACCCCCTCGGAGCGGGAGTGCAGGAGACCCAGTACTTC. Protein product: CAWSLYPLGAGVQETQYF.

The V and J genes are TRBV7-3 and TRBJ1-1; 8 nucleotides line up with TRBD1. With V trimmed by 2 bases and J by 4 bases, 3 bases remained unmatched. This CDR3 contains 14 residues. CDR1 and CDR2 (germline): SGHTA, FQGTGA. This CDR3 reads CASSLQGAATEAFF. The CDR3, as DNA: TGTGCCAGCAGCTTACAGGGGGCGGCCACTGAAGCTTTCTTT. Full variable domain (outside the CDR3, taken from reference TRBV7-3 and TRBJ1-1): GAGVSQTPSNKVTEKGKYVELRCDPISGHTALYWYRQSLGQGPEFLIYFQGTGAADDSGLPNDRFFAVRPEGSVSTLKIQRTERGDSAVYLCASSLQGAATEAFFGQGTRLTVV.

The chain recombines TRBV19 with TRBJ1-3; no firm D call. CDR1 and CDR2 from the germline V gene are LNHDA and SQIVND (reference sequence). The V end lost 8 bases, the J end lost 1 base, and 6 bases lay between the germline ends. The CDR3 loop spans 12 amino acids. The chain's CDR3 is CASRTSGNTIYF. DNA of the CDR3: TGTGCCAGTCGAACTTCTGGAAACACCATATATTTT.

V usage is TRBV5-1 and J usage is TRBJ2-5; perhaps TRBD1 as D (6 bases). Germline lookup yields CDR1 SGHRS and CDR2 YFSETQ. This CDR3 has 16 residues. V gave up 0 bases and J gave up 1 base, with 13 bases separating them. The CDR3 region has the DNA TGCGCCAGCAGCTTGGCGCCGATGGGGGCCCAAGAGACCCAGTACTTC. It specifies CASSLAPMGAQETQYF.

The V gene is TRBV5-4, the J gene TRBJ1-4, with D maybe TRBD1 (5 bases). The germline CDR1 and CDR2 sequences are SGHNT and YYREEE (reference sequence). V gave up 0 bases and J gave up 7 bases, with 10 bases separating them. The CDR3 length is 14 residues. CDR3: CASSLEQGGEKLFF. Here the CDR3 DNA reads TGTGCCAGCAGCTTGGAGCAGGGAGGTGAAAAACTGTTTTTT.

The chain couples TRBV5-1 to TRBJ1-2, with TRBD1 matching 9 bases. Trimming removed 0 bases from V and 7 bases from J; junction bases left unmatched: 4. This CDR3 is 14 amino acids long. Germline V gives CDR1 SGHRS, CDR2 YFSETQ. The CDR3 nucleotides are TGCGCCAGCAGCTTGGTAGGGACAGGGATTGGCTACACCTTC. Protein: CASSLVGTGIGYTF.

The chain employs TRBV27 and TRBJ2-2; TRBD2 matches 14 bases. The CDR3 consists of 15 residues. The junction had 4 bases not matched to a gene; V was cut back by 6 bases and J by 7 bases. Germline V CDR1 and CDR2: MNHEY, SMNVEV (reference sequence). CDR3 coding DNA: TGTGCCAGCAGAGGGACTAGCGGGAGCGTCGGGGAGCTGTTTTTT. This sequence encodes CASRGTSGSVGELFF.